This T cell receptor (beta chain) was retrieved from a study of blood T cell repertoires in COVID-19. About the research overall: COVID-19 samples collected from the United States, Italy and Spain covered acute and convalescent phases. PBMCs, B-cell-depleted T cells, or T cells were the source of the cDNA or gDNA that made up the material.

Authors' analysis steps: For nucleated cells, counts were estimated from reference gene primer amplification. Libraries were prepared by immunoSEQ multiplex PCR; TCRdb keeps only in-frame clonotypes and omits some of them. For V, J and clone size, that table is used; D and trimming come from the DNA. The sample records about 140,000 clones, 70% to 80% being singletons. The length of the CDR3 is 12 residues. Germline values: CDR1 MGHRA, CDR2 YSYEKL. With V trimmed by 8 bases and J by 7 bases, 3 bases remained unmatched. This clone was seen repeatedly, ten times or more. The sample comprised peripheral blood. J is TRBJ2-1 and V is TRBV4-1, with 9 bases lining up with TRBD1. The receptor comes from a woman of 80 years or more with active or convalescent COVID-19. CDR3 amino acids: CASEGTGNEQFF. DNA for the CDR3: TGCGCCAGCGAGGGGACAGGGAATGAGCAGTTCTTC.